Detailed here is one T cell receptor beta chain. Its antigen is not identified. The table came from immunoSEQ multiplex PCR; TCRdb's copy has only in-frame clones and leaves some out. The sample includes roughly 42,000 clones, about 89% of them seen just once. The sample is drawn from a study of OX40 agonist ivuxolimab in advanced cancers. Study-wide results and caveats: Still undetermined is the antigen specificity of the expanded peripheral T cells.

The input for sequencing was CD4+ or CD8+ T cells sorted from blood, taken in a trial of the OX40 agonist ivuxolimab. The TCR comes from an adult with an advanced solid tumor such as melanoma, head and neck, liver or kidney cancer.

The CDR3 loop is CSVDMNNGYEQYF. CDR3 bases: TGCAGCGTTGATATGAACAACGGCTACGAGCAGTACTTC. The chain recombines TRBV29-1 with TRBJ2-7; D not resolved. The CDR3 consists of 13 residues. V dropped 3 bases and J dropped 3 bases, with 12 bases sitting between them. From germline, CDR1 is SQVTM and CDR2 ANQGSEA.